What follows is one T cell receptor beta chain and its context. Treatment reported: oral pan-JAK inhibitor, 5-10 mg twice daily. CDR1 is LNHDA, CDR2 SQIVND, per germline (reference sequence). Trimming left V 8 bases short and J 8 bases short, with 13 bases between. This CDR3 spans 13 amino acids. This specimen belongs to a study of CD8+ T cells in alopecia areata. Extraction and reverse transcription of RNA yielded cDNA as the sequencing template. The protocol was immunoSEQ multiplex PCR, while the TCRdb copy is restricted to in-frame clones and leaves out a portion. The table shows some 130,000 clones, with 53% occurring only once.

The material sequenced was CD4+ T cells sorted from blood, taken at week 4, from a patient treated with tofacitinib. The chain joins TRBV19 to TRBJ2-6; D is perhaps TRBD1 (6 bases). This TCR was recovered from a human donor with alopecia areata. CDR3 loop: CASGLGGPNVLTF. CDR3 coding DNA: TGTGCCAGTGGGTTAGGGGGACCCAACGTCCTGACTTTC.